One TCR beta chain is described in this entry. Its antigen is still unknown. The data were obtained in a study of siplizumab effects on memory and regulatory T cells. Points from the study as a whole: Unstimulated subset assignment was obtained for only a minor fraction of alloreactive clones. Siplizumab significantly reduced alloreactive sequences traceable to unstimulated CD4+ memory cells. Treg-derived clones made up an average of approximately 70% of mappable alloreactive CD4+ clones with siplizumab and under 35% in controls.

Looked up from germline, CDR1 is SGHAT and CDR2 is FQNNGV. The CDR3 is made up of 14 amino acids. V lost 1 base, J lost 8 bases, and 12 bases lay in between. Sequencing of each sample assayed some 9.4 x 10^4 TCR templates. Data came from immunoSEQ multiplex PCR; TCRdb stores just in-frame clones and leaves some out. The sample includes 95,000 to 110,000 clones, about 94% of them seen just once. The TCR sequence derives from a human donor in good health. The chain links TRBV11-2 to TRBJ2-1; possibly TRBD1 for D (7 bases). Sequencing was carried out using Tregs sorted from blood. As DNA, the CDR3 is TGTGCCAGCAGCTTAGTCAGGGGGGTGCATGAGCAGTTCTTC. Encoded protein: CASSLVRGVHEQFF.